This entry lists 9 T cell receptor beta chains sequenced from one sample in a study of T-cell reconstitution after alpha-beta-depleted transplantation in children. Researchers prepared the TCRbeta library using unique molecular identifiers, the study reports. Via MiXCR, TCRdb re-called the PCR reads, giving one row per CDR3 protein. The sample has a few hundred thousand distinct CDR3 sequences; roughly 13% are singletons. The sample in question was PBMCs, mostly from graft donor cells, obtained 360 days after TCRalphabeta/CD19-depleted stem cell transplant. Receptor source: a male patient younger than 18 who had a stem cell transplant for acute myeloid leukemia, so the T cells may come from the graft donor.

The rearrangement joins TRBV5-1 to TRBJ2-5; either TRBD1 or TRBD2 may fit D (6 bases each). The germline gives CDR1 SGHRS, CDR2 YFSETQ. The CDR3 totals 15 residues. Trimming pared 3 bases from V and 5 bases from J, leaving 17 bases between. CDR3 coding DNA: TGCGCCAGCAGCTACCTCAGGGGCGGAGGGGAGACCCAGTACTTC. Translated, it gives CASSYLRGGGETQYF.

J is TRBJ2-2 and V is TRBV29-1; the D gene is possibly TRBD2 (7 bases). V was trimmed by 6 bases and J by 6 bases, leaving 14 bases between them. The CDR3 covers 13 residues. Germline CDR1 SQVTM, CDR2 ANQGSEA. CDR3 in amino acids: CSVTLGGPGELFF. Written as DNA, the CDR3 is TGCAGCGTAACACTGGGGGGGCCCGGGGAGCTGTTTTTT.

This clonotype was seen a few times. The CDR3 spells CATSASEGRETQYF. The CDR3 DNA follows: TGTGCCACCAGCGCCTCGGAGGGGAGGGAGACCCAGTACTTC. This chain links TRBV24-1 with TRBJ2-5; D is possibly TRBD2 (6 bases). The germline gives CDR1 KGHDR, CDR2 SFDVKD. The CDR3 consists of 14 residues. V was trimmed by 7 bases and J by 5 bases, leaving 16 bases between them.

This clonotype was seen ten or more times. The DNA of the CDR3 is TGTGCCAGCATTAAGGGTCGCAGGCGGAACACTGAAGCTTTCTTT. It is translated as CASIKGRRRNTEAFF. J is TRBJ1-1 and V is TRBV2, with D uncertain. V lost 7 bases to trimming and J lost 1 base, with 16 bases between them. Per germline, CDR1 SNHLY and CDR2 FYNNEI. There are 15 residues in the CDR3.

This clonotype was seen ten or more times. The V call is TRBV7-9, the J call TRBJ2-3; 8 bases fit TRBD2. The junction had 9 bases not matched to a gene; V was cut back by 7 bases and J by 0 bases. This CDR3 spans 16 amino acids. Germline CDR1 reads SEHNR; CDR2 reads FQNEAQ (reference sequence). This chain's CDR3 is CASTQTGGRSTDTQYF. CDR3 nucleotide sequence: TGTGCCAGCACTCAAACGGGGGGGCGTAGCACAGATACGCAGTATTTT.

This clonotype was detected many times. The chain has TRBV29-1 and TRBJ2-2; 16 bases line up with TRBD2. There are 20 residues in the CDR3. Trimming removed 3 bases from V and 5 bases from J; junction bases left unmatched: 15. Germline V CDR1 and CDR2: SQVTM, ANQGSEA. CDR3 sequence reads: CSVESVGTSGRALRTGELFF. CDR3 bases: TGCAGCGTTGAGTCGGTCGGGACTAGCGGGAGGGCCCTTCGGACCGGGGAGCTGTTTTTT.

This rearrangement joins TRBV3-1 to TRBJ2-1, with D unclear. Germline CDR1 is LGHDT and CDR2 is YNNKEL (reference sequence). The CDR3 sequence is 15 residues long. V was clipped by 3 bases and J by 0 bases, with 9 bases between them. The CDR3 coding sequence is TGTGCCAGCAGCCAGAACTCTAACTCCTACAATGAGCAGTTCTTC. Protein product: CASSQNSNSYNEQFF.

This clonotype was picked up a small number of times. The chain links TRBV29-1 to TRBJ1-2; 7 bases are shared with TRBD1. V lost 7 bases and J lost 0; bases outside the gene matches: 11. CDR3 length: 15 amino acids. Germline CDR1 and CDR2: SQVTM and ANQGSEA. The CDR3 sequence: CSAWTGDSANYGYTF. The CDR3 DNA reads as TGCAGCGCGTGGACAGGAGACTCAGCTAACTATGGCTACACCTTC.

The CDR3 DNA sequence: TGTGCCAGCAGCTTAACGCGGGACAGGGGGGAAGCTTTCTTT. It is translated as CASSLTRDRGEAFF. The chain uses TRBV7-3 and TRBJ1-1; TRBD1 matches 11 bases. J was trimmed by 8 bases and V by 0 bases; bases with no gene match: 2. This CDR3 contains 14 residues. The germline CDR1 and CDR2 sequences are SGHTA and FQGTGA.